The 20 T cell receptor beta chains in this list originate from one sample, sequenced in a study of regulatory T cells in long-lasting Graves disease. HTBI primers from iRepertoire and Arm-PCR of CDR3 regions yielded the TCR beta libraries. MiXCR, run by TCRdb on the multiplex PCR reads, gives a single entry per CDR3 protein. Of around 250,000 distinct CDR3 sequences listed, about 19% are singletons. The time point was: newly diagnosed GD, antithyroid drugs for less than 3 months. After RNA was extracted from PBMCs, the TCR library was made from it. The starting material was peripheral blood mononuclear cells (PBMCs), obtained at new diagnosis, from a patient treated with antithyroid drugs. Receptors were obtained from a female donor with Graves disease.

The sample holds many counts of this clonotype. The V and J genes are TRBV11-2 and TRBJ2-2; TRBD1 might be the D (5 bases). CDR3 size: 15 residues. The germline V gene has CDR1 SGHAT and CDR2 FQNNGV. Trimming shortened V by 1 base and J by 4 bases, and 10 bases separated the two germline ends. As DNA, the CDR3 is TGTGCCAGCAGCTTAGTACAGGCGAGCACCGGGGAGCTGTTTTTT. It yields the protein CASSLVQASTGELFF.

This clonotype was found many times. CDR3 loop: CASGRGGGINTGELFF. CDR3 bases: TGTGCCAGCGGTCGGGGGGGGGGAATCAACACCGGGGAGCTGTTTTTT. The chain uses TRBV11-2 and TRBJ2-2; 8 positions agree with TRBD2. J was trimmed by 2 bases and V by 8 bases; bases with no gene match: 10. Per germline, CDR1 SGHAT and CDR2 FQNNGV. The CDR3 contains 16 residues. The entire variable domain, with the rest obtained from reference TRBV11-2 and TRBJ2-2, is as follows: EAGVAQSPRYKIIEKRQSVAFWCNPISGHATLYWYQQILGQGPKLLIQFQNNGVVDDSQLPKDRFSAERLKGVDSTLKIQPAKLEDSAVYLCASGRGGGINTGELFFGEGSRLTVL.

This clonotype was seen many times. The J gene is TRBJ1-2, the V gene TRBV24-1; TRBD1 is a possible D gene (6 bases). The germline V gene has CDR1 KGHDR and CDR2 SFDVKD. This CDR3 has 14 amino acids. Trimming took 3 bases from V and 4 from J, leaving 11 bases between them. The CDR3 nucleotides read TGTGCCACCAGTGATGAGTCAGGGGTCTATGGCTACACCTTC. Amino acid sequence: CATSDESGVYGYTF.

This clonotype was found a few times. Because it lacks the conserved phenylalanine or tryptophan at the end, this CDR3 is likely a read error. This rearrangement joins TRBV19 to TRBJ1-6; a possible D gene is TRBD1 (6 bases). From germline, CDR1 is LNHDA and CDR2 SQIVND (reference sequence). Trimming cost V 5 bases and J 8 bases, with 16 bases left between them. There are 15 residues in the CDR3. For the CDR3, the DNA is TGTGCCAGTAGTGTCGGACAGCAGGCGTATTCACCCCTCCACATT. As protein: CASSVGQQAYSPLHI.

This clonotype was seen repeatedly, ten times or more. The chain has TRBV20-1 and TRBJ1-1; no clear D. V dropped 6 bases and J dropped 3 bases, with 14 bases sitting between them. Germline loops: CDR1 DFQATT, CDR2 SNEGSKA (reference sequence). CDR3 length: 13 amino acids. CDR3 nucleotide sequence: TGCAGTGCCAGGAAGGGTGTAGACACTGAAGCTTTCTTT. Amino acids: CSARKGVDTEAFF.

This clonotype was counted ten times or more. The J gene is TRBJ2-1, the V gene TRBV6-5, with 8 bases matching TRBD1. CDR3 length: 14 residues. V gave up 3 bases and J gave up 6 bases; unmatched junction bases: 4. CDR1 and CDR2 (germline): MNHEY, SVGAGI. CDR3 protein: CASSYGQGGNEQFF. The CDR3 DNA reads as TGTGCCAGCAGTTATGGACAGGGAGGCAATGAGCAGTTCTTC.

In this sample, this clonotype turned up many times. The chain uses TRBV11-2 and TRBJ1-2; D is unresolved. CDR3 length equals 13 residues. Germline V CDR1 and CDR2: SGHAT, FQNNGV. V dropped 0 bases and J dropped 3 bases, with 5 bases sitting between them. DNA of the CDR3: TGTGCCAGCAGCTTAGATCGTGACTATGGCTACACCTTC. Translated, it gives CASSLDRDYGYTF. The entire variable domain, with the rest obtained from reference TRBV11-2 and TRBJ1-2, is as follows: EAGVAQSPRYKIIEKRQSVAFWCNPISGHATLYWYQQILGQGPKLLIQFQNNGVVDDSQLPKDRFSAERLKGVDSTLKIQPAKLEDSAVYLCASSLDRDYGYTFGSGTRLTVV.

This clonotype was seen ten or more times. The J gene is TRBJ2-7, the V gene TRBV27, with D possibly matching TRBD1 (6 bases). The CDR3 spans 17 residues. From germline, CDR1 is MNHEY and CDR2 SMNVEV (reference sequence). Trimming left V 5 bases short and J 0 bases short, with 20 bases between. The CDR3 protein is CASSPLTRQDSSYEQYF. CDR3 DNA: TGTGCCAGCAGTCCCCTCACCCGACAGGATAGCTCCTACGAGCAGTACTTC.

Comment on this clonotype: It is likely a read error: a sequence one base away is far more abundant. This chain joins TRBV2 and TRBJ2-1; TRBD2 agrees at 7 bases. This CDR3 has 14 amino acids. The V gene's germline CDR1 is SNHLY and CDR2 FYNNEI. The CDR3 nucleotides are TGTGCCAGCAGCTTGCCTAGCGGCAACAATGAGCAGCTCTTC. Translating gives CASSLPSGNNEQLF.

Many counts were recorded for this clonotype. The chain is built from TRBV12-3 or TRBV12-4 and TRBJ1-1; D is possibly TRBD1 (5 bases). V was clipped by 3 bases and J by 3 bases, with 14 bases between them. This CDR3 region has 15 residues. The CDR3 coding sequence is TGTGCCAGCAGTTTTGAGGCTTGGGGGTACACTGAAGCTTTCTTT. Amino acids: CASSFEAWGYTEAFF.

This clonotype has at least ten counts. V and J are TRBV4-1 and TRBJ1-1, with D maybe TRBD1 (5 bases). CDR3 length equals 13 residues. V was clipped by 4 bases and J by 8 bases, with 14 bases between them. The V gene's germline CDR1 is MGHRA and CDR2 YSYEKL. CDR3 protein: CASSRIVGEEAFF. The CDR3 DNA sequence: TGCGCCAGCAGCCGCATAGTAGGGGAGGAAGCTTTCTTT.

This clonotype showed up just a few times. This chain connects TRBV20-1 to TRBJ2-1; 13 bases map to TRBD2. This CDR3 has 17 residues. The V gene end was trimmed by 4 bases and the J gene end by 4 bases; junction bases not matched to a gene: 10. Germline assignment: CDR1 DFQATT and CDR2 SNEGSKA (reference sequence). The CDR3 DNA is TGCAGTGCTACGGGACTAGCGGGAAGGCGGTTATACAATGAGCAGTTCTTC. Its protein product is CSATGLAGRRLYNEQFF.

This clonotype was seen many times. The chain recombines TRBV18 with TRBJ2-2; 10 bases line up with TRBD1. Trimming removed 8 bases from V and 7 bases from J; junction bases left unmatched: 7. Germline CDR1 reads KGHSH; CDR2 reads LQKENI. CDR3 length: 14 residues. CDR3 bases: TGTGCCAGCCCGCGACAGGGGGCTAACGGGGAGCTGTTTTTT. It encodes CASPRQGANGELFF.

Ten or more counts support this clonotype. The rearrangement uses TRBV6-5 and TRBJ1-2, with 8 bases fitting TRBD1. In germline, CDR1 is MNHEY, CDR2 SVGAGI. V shed 2 bases, J shed 8 bases, and the junction held 4 bases outside the gene matches. This CDR3 region has 13 residues. For the CDR3, the DNA is TGTGCCAGCAGTTACGGACAGGGCTTGGGCTACACCTTC. It yields the protein CASSYGQGLGYTF.

This clonotype was seen just once. This could be a read error, since a much larger clone is one nucleotide away. The CDR3 sequence: CASKSTRASEQYF. Here the CDR3 DNA reads TGTGCCAGCAAATCGACTAGGGCAAGCGAGCAGTACTTC. This rearrangement joins TRBV5-4 to TRBJ2-7; possibly TRBD2 for D (6 bases). V was cut by 6 bases and J by 6 bases, with 16 bases left in between. Per germline, CDR1 SGHNT and CDR2 YYREEE (reference sequence). The length of the CDR3 is 13 residues. The variable domain in full, completed from reference TRBV5-4 and TRBJ2-7, reads ETGVTQSPTHLIKTRGQQVTLRCSSQSGHNTVSWYQQALGQGPQFIFQYYREEENGRGNFPPRFSGLQFPNYSSELNVNALELDDSALYLCASKSTRASEQYFGPGTRLTVT.

Regarding this clonotype: One base away lies a much larger clone, so this may be a sequencing read error. The chain links TRBV28 to TRBJ2-4; D is possibly TRBD1 or TRBD2 (5 bases each). CDR3 length: 14 residues. The germline V gene encodes CDR1 MDHEN and CDR2 SYDVKM. CDR3: CASSSGSSKNTQYF. DNA of the CDR3: TGTGCCAGCAGTTCAGGGAGTTCCAAAAACACTCAGTACTTC.

This clonotype was seen at least ten times. The CDR3 region is CASSYRDAFEQYF. The CDR3 DNA follows: TGCGCCAGCAGCTACAGGGACGCCTTCGAGCAGTACTTC. This sequence joins TRBV5-1 and TRBJ2-7; D perhaps matches TRBD1 (6 bases). Per germline, CDR1 SGHRS and CDR2 YFSETQ. The CDR3 has 13 residues. V was cut by 3 bases and J by 6 bases, with 13 bases left in between. Supplemented by reference TRBV5-1 and TRBJ2-7, the full variable domain reads KAGVTQTPRYLIKTRGQQVTLSCSPISGHRSVSWYQQTPGQGLQFLFEYFSETQRNKGNFPGRFSGRQFSNSRSEMNVSTLELGDSALYLCASSYRDAFEQYFGPGTRLTVT.

The gene calls are TRBV5-1 and TRBJ1-2, with 9 bases identical to TRBD1. Trimming took 0 bases from V and 4 from J; bases not matched to a gene: 7. The CDR3 is 16 amino acids. The germline gives CDR1 SGHRS, CDR2 YFSETQ. The CDR3 DNA is TGCGCCAGCAGCTTGGAACAGGGGGCTACCTTCTATGGCTACACCTTC. This codes for CASSLEQGATFYGYTF.

This clonotype was seen at least ten times. The chain couples TRBV20-1 to TRBJ2-7, with 11 bases fitting TRBD1. Germline V CDR1 and CDR2: DFQATT, SNEGSKA (reference sequence). V shed 3 bases, J shed 3 bases, and the junction held 4 bases outside the gene matches. The CDR3 is 14 amino acids. For the CDR3, the DNA is TGCAGTGCTAGCTCCGGGACAGGGGGCTACGAGCAGTACTTC. Translation: CSASSGTGGYEQYF.

This clonotype was seen repeatedly, ten times or more. V and J are TRBV7-3 and TRBJ2-1; perhaps TRBD1 as D (5 bases). The V and J ends lost 5 bases and 8 bases respectively, with 16 bases between them. CDR3 length equals 14 residues. Germline V lookup: CDR1 SGHTA, CDR2 FQGTGA. The CDR3 region is CASSPTPTVHEQFF. The CDR3, as DNA: TGTGCCAGCAGCCCGACTCCGACAGTCCATGAGCAGTTCTTC.